This is a list of T cell receptor beta chains from one sample in a study of blood T cell repertoires in COVID-19. Sequencing used immunoSEQ multiplex PCR; TCRdb keeps in-frame clones, though not all of them. The top ten hold roughly 5.5% of the sample, which has 65,000 to 90,000 clones, roughly 85% seen once. Sequencing input: peripheral blood. These receptor sequences come from a human donor in a cohort sampled during active COVID-19. CDR3s leave out the opening cysteine and the closing phenylalanine or tryptophan. Not all rows give a size; the values are once, few, many and, for expanded clones, a class.

ASSERRPRGNTIY	TRBV2	TRBJ1-3	.
AISESSRGEAF	TRBV10-3	TRBJ1-1	.
ASSLSAGAHPNEQF	TRBV28	TRBJ2-1	once
ASSLDRGRQETQY	TRBV11-2	TRBJ2-5	.
ASSPRQGSYEQY	TRBV21-1	TRBJ2-7	few
ASNREQGADTQY	TRBV2	TRBJ2-3	.
ASSREGGEGEAF	TRBV7-9	TRBJ1-1	few
ATRAGGQGSETQY	TRBV3-1/TRBV3-2	TRBJ2-5	.
ASSTQRGQETQY	TRBV27	TRBJ2-5	.
ASSFDSSYNEQF	TRBV7-2	TRBJ2-1	.
ASSQSISDEQF	TRBV4-3	TRBJ2-1	.
ASSEQGGEKLF	TRBV2	TRBJ1-4	.
ASSSHRGESSYEQY	TRBV6-2/TRBV6-3	TRBJ2-7	.
ASSMSSGGVSSTDTQY	TRBV19	TRBJ2-3	.
ASSLVAADSPLH	TRBV11-2	TRBJ1-6	.
ASSKNPPETSGGDTQY	TRBV7-7	TRBJ2-3	.
ASSPRDYSYNEQF	TRBV18	TRBJ2-1	.
ASSFGTSAETQY	TRBV9	TRBJ2-5	.
ASSSLGQGAHQPQH	TRBV6-5	TRBJ1-5	.